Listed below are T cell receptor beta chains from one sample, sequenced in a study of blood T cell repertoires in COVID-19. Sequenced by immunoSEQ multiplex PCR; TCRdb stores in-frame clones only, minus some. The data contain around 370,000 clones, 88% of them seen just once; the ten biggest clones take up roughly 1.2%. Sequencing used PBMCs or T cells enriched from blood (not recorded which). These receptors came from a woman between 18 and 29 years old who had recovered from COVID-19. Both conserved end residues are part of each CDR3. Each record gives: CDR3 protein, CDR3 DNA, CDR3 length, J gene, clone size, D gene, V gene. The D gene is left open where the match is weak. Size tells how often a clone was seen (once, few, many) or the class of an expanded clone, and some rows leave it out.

CASSPQGNQPQHF TGCGCCAGCAGCCCACAGGGAAATCAGCCCCAGCATTTT 13 TRBJ1-5 NA NA TRBV4-1
CAWRGTGSYEQYF TGTGCCTGGAGGGGTACAGGGAGCTACGAGCAGTACTTC 13 TRBJ2-7 NA NA TRBV30
CASSFFPRGVNTEAFF TGTGCCAGCAGCTTTTTTCCCCGGGGTGTGAACACTGAAGCTTTCTTT 16 TRBJ1-1 NA NA TRBV5-6
CASMPGQGAAGANVLTF TGTGCCAGCATGCCGGGACAAGGGGCTGCTGGGGCCAACGTCCTGACTTTC 17 TRBJ2-6 NA NA TRBV2
CAISDRDQTEAFF TGTGCCATCAGCGACAGGGATCAAACTGAAGCTTTCTTT 13 TRBJ1-1 NA TRBD1 TRBV10-3
CASTWGDNEQFF TGTGCCAGCACGTGGGGAGACAATGAGCAGTTCTTC 12 TRBJ2-1 NA NA TRBV2
CASSLYSGDRMNEQYF TGTGCCAGCAGCCTGTATTCGGGGGATAGGATGAACGAGCAGTACTTC 16 TRBJ2-7 NA NA TRBV28
CASSQKGTGRQNTEAFF TGTGCCAGCTCACAAAAAGGCACAGGCCGACAAAACACTGAAGCTTTCTTT 17 TRBJ1-1 NA NA TRBV18
CASSLGAGGLKYNEQFF TGTGCCAGCAGCTTGGGGGCCGGGGGGTTGAAATACAATGAGCAGTTCTTC 17 TRBJ2-1 NA NA TRBV7-9
CASSYLAGTDTQYF TGTGCCAGCAGCTATCTAGCGGGCACAGATACGCAGTATTTT 14 TRBJ2-3 NA TRBD2 TRBV7-2
CASSHAGDYGYTF TGTGCCAGCAGCCACGCAGGCGATTATGGCTACACCTTC 13 TRBJ1-2 NA NA TRBV7-3
CASSSRTSGGNTGELFF TGTGCCAGCAGCTCCCGGACTAGCGGGGGGAACACCGGGGAGCTGTTTTTT 17 TRBJ2-2 NA TRBD2 TRBV11-2
CATSDSGSQPQHF TGTGCCACCAGTGATTCGGGGTCTCAGCCCCAGCATTTT 13 TRBJ1-5 NA NA TRBV24-1
CASSSDLSQTQYF TGCGCCAGCAGCTCCGACCTTAGCCAGACCCAGTACTTC 13 TRBJ2-5 NA NA TRBV5-1
CASSNRGNRMPLTDTQYF TGTGCCAGCAGCAATCGCGGCAACAGGATGCCCCTGACAGATACGCAGTATTTT 18 TRBJ2-3 NA NA TRBV28
CASSYSVEGTEAFF TGTGCCAGCAGTTACTCGGTGGAGGGCACTGAAGCTTTCTTT 14 TRBJ1-1 few NA TRBV6-5
CASSILIRTGSNQPQHF TGTGCCAGTAGTATCCTAATTCGGACAGGTAGCAATCAGCCCCAGCATTTT 17 TRBJ1-5 NA TRBD1 TRBV19
CAWETGNTGELFF TGTGCCTGGGAAACAGGGAACACCGGGGAGCTGTTTTTT 13 TRBJ2-2 once NA TRBV30
CASSYFRGSVDGYTF TGTGCCAGCAGTTACTTCCGGGGGTCAGTCGATGGCTACACCTTC 15 TRBJ1-2 NA NA TRBV6-5
CASSSGEDSFYNEQFF TGTGCCAGCAGCTCCGGAGAGGACAGTTTCTACAATGAGCAGTTCTTC 16 TRBJ2-1 NA NA TRBV9
CASSQSVGTYNEQFF TGCGCCAGCAGCCAGTCCGTGGGCACCTACAATGAGCAGTTCTTC 15 TRBJ2-1 NA NA TRBV4-1
CASSEGLVSSGGRHF TGTGCCAGCAGTGAAGGGTTAGTGTCTAGCGGGGGACGCCACTTC 15 TRBJ2-7 NA TRBD2 TRBV6-1
CASSGQSYEQYF TGTGCCAGCAGTGGGCAGTCCTACGAGCAGTACTTC 12 TRBJ2-7 NA NA TRBV2
CASSLNGGVSYNEQFF TGTGCCAGCAGCTTAAACGGGGGGGTCTCCTACAATGAGCAGTTCTTC 16 TRBJ2-1 NA TRBD2 TRBV5-5
CASGRDSRNEKLFF TGCGCCAGCGGCCGGGACAGCAGAAATGAAAAACTGTTTTTT 14 TRBJ1-4 NA TRBD1 TRBV10-2
CASSQGGGGSSYNEQFF TGTGCCAGCAGCCAAGGAGGCGGGGGGTCCTCCTACAATGAGCAGTTCTTC 17 TRBJ2-1 once TRBD2 TRBV3-1/TRBV3-2
CASSEGGGVGGYTF TGTGCCAGCAGCGAGGGGGGGGGCGTAGGGGGCTACACCTTC 14 TRBJ1-2 NA NA TRBV27
CASSFPGTYEQYF TGTGCCAGCAGCTTTCCAGGAACCTACGAGCAGTACTTC 13 TRBJ2-7 NA NA TRBV11-2
CASSSSDTQYF TGTGCCAGCAGTTCTTCAGATACGCAGTATTTT 11 TRBJ2-3 NA NA TRBV27